This T cell receptor beta chain was obtained from a study of T cell responses to AZD1222 COVID-19 vaccine. Study outcomes and limitations: There were vaccine-associated CD4 TCRs across spike, dominant at 160-218 and 743-854. Clonal diversity was possibly underestimated; the donors were predominantly white British and more often female.

As for this clone: Its antigen remains unknown. Other DNA sequences in the sample encode the same CDR3.

Measured with immunoSEQ multiplex PCR; TCRdb has only the in-frame clones, and not every one. The repertoire holds about 140,000 clones, 75% to 90% seen once, with under 9.5% in the top ten. This CDR3 spans 16 amino acids. The V end lost 0 bases, the J end lost 0 bases, and 10 bases lay between the germline ends. The V gene's germline CDR1 is SGDLS and CDR2 YYNGEE. The specimen was peripheral blood, collected on day 0 of AZD1222 vaccination. This TCR came from an adult in good health. This chain connects TRBV9 to TRBJ1-3; no clear D gene. The CDR3 protein is CASSVGGRSSGNTIYF. DNA for the CDR3: TGTGCCAGCAGCGTAGGAGGGCGCAGCTCTGGAAACACCATATATTTT.